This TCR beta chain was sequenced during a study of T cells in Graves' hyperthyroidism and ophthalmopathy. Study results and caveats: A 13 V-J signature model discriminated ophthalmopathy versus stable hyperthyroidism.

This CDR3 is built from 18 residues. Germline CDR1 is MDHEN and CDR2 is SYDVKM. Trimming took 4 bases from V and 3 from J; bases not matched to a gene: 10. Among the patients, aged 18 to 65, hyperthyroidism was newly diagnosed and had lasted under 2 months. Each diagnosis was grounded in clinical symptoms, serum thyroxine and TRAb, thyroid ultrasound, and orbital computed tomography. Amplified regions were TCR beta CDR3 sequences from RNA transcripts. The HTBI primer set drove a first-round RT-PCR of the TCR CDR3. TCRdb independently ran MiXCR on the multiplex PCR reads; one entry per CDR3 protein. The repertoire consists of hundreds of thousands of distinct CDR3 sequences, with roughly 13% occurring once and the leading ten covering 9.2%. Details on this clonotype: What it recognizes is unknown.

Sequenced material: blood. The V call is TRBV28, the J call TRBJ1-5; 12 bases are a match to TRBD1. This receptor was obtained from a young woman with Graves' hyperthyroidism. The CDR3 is CASSSEPGTGGTNQPQHF. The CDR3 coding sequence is TGTGCCAGCAGTTCAGAGCCGGGGACAGGGGGCACCAATCAGCCCCAGCATTTT. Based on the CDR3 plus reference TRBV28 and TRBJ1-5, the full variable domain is DVKVTQSSRYLVKRTGEKVFLECVQDMDHENMFWYRQDPGLGLRLIYFSYDVKMKEKGDIPEGYSVSREKKERFSLILESASTNQTSMYLCASSSEPGTGGTNQPQHFGDGTRLSIL.